This TCR beta chain originates from a study of CD8 T cells in Susac syndrome. Study-wide points: That the number of individuals in its TCR sequencing and HLA analysis was relatively small was acknowledged by the study.

Random-hexamer reverse transcription was applied to roughly 0.5 to 1 ug RNA. Using its own MiXCR run on the immunoSEQ multiplex PCR reads, TCRdb lists one record per CDR3 protein. The sample yields approximately 220,000 distinct CDR3 sequences, approximately 95% seen once. CDR1 and CDR2 (germline): KGHSH, LQKENI. Trimming cost V 1 base and J 4 bases; bases outside gene matches: 8. The CDR3 contains 17 residues. A word on this clonotype: Its antigen remains unknown.

The TCR sequence derives from a human donor with multiple sclerosis. Material: CD4+ T cells from PBMCs. The rearrangement uses TRBV18 and TRBJ2-1; 9 positions match TRBD2. In DNA form, the CDR3 reads TGTGCCAGCTCACCACGGGGAGCGGGGGGCCTATACAATGAGCAGTTCTTC. Protein sequence: CASSPRGAGGLYNEQFF.